What follows is one TCR beta chain and its context. These data belong to a study of post-analysis software for immune sequencing data. Libraries were made from TCR beta cDNA, and they carried unique molecular identifiers. Each CDR3 protein is one row after TCRdb ran MiXCR on the PCR reads. The profile shows about 380,000 distinct CDR3 sequences, roughly 30% of them singletons. This clonotype originated in a girl under 18 with multiple sclerosis. Sequences were obtained from blood.

CDR3 loop: CASSSTDRGYVTQYF. CDR3 nucleotides: TGTGCCAGCAGCTCGACGGACAGGGGGTATGTGACCCAGTACTTC. The chain uses TRBV7-2 and TRBJ2-5; 10 bases line up with TRBD1. Trimming cost V 4 bases and J 7 bases; bases outside gene matches: 9. CDR1 is SGHTA, CDR2 FQGNSA, per germline. The CDR3 extends over 15 amino acids.